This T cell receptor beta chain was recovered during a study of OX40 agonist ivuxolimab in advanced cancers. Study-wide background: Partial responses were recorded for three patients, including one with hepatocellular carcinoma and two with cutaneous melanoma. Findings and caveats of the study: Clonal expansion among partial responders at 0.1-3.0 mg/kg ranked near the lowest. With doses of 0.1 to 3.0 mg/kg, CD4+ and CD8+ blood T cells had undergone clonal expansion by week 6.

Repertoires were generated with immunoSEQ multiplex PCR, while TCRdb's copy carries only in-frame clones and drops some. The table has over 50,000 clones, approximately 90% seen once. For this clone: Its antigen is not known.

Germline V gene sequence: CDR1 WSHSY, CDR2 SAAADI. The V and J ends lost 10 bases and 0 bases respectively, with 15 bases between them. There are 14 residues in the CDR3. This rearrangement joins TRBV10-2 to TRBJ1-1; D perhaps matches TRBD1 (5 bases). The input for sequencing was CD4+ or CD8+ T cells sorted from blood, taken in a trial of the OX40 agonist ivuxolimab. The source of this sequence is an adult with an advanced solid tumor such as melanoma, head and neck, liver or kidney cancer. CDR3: CATLKGLMNTEAFF. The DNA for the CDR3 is TGCGCCACCCTAAAGGGACTCATGAACACTGAAGCTTTCTTT.